The clone carrying this T cell receptor beta chain was seen a handful of times. The V gene end was trimmed by 0 bases and the J gene end by 3 bases; junction bases not matched to a gene: 14. The CDR3 has 18 amino acids. Germline V lookup: CDR1 MGHRA, CDR2 YSYEKL. This sample stems from a study of control samples from healthy donors and cancer patients. The table came from immunoSEQ multiplex PCR; TCRdb's copy has only in-frame clones and leaves some out. The repertoire holds roughly 95,000 clones, approximately 91% seen once, with about 0.92% in the top ten. The chain couples TRBV4-1 to TRBJ2-7; 7 bases fit TRBD1. Source material: blood. This receptor was identified in a woman in her twenties or thirties in good health. As DNA, the CDR3 is TGCGCCAGCAGCCAAGAAGGGGGCCGCGCCCTCAGGTTCTACGAGCAGTACTTC. Translating it yields CASSQEGGRALRFYEQYF.